This paragraph reports one T cell receptor (beta chain). This clonotype was counted between two and nine times. Its recognized antigen is unknown. Base qualities are not at hand, and no much larger clone is one base apart. This specimen comes from a study of regulatory T cells in long-lasting Graves disease (dated by TCRdb to the early 2020s). The study in broad terms: In the newly diagnosed Graves' disease group, patients had been taking antithyroid drugs for less than 3 months. A total of some 33 samples were covered by TCR sequencing, comprising 13 persistent and around 20 newly diagnosed Graves' disease patients. This study used TCR sequencing and RNA sequencing of peripheral blood to compare persistent Graves' disease patients against newly diagnosed Graves' disease patients. The study took place in China and was registered as a clinical trial. The investigation overall reported the following: Compared with newly diagnosed patients, patients with persistent Graves' disease had lower TCR Shannon entropy and fewer highly expanded clones, which suggests clonal expansion. The authors acknowledged the small sample size as a limitation that may reduce accuracy. Sequencing and analysis were limited to the TCR beta chain. Persistent patients shared more public clonotypes among themselves (around 2,500) than newly diagnosed patients did (more than 850). The study examined only peripheral blood because the primary lesion, thyroid tissue, could not be accessed. Persistent disease showed preferential use of TRBV28, TRBJ1-2 and TRBJ2-5, whereas newly diagnosed disease favored TRBV20-1 and TRBJ2-1.

Receptor amplification or capture employed multiplex PCR. The run used an Illumina HiSeq 4000. To build TCR beta libraries, CDR3 regions were amplified by Arm-PCR using iRepertoire HTBI primers. PCR products were gel purified before sequencing. On the study's bioinformatics: Gene usage analysis of CDR3 amino acid clonotypes used the approximately 62 TRBV and 14 TRBJ segments found across samples. COPE and FqMerger were used to merge the filtered high-quality paired reads into contigs. Contigs were aligned with BLAST to IMGT TRBV, TRBD and TRBJ reference genes, and CDR3 was defined per IMGT. Any clonotype with a frequency above 0.1% was counted as a highly expanded clone. Shannon entropy served as the measure of repertoire diversity, while the Gini coefficient captured V-J evenness. Clonotypes shared by more than one individual were considered public. The public reads were reprocessed in TCRdb via fastp at Q25 and MiXCR, keeping in-frame beta chains. Identical CDR3 protein sequences are pooled into one entry, listed with their most common genes and DNA. The V and J calls were determined by TCRdb, not by the authors. The sample table lists under 700,000 distinct CDR3 sequences, 15% to 20% of them with a count of one. The ten largest clones take up 20% to 25% of the sample.

The germline V gene provides CDR1 SGHAT and CDR2 FQNNGV. Trimming costs V 0 bases and J 3 bases, and their ends lie 9 bases apart. The CDR3 measures 14 amino acids from cysteine to phenylalanine. Left in the record is the CDR3 DNA by itself, 42 bases read in frame from the first base. What the time point label conveys for this sample: newly diagnosed GD, antithyroid drugs for less than 3 months. For both TCR sequencing and RNA sequencing, RNA was extracted from PBMCs using TRIzol. Graves' disease was diagnosed according to American Thyroid Association guidelines. Patients were recruited from an endocrinology department in Xi'an, China. Each patient gave roughly 10 milliliters of peripheral blood, collected in an EDTA anticoagulant tube. PBMCs were isolated by Ficoll Paque Plus density gradient separation without further T cell sorting. An Agilent 2100 Bioanalyzer and agarose gel were used to check RNA quality, while a NanoDrop 2000 measured RNA concentration.

This same sample was also taken into another study, of T cells in Graves' hyperthyroidism and ophthalmopathy. The second study, in turn, reports: Stable Graves' hyperthyroidism was defined as no progression to ophthalmopathy during 18 months of follow-up. Hyperthyroidism patients were newly diagnosed, with disease duration under 2 months, and aged 18 to 65 years. The study excluded patients with uncontrolled infections, other autoimmune diseases, pregnancy or lactation. Diagnoses relied on clinical symptoms, serum thyroxine and TRAb, thyroid ultrasound and orbital computed tomography. The first round of RT-PCR for the TCR CDR3 was performed with the HTBI primer set and the Qiagen OneStep RT-PCR kit. Most expanded thyroid clonotypes (frequency above 0.001) were also detected in blood, suggesting blood repertoires may reflect thyroid immune responses. A model built on a 13 V-J signature distinguished ophthalmopathy from stable hyperthyroidism, reaching roughly 88% sensitivity and around 81% specificity in cross-validation and 80%/75% in testing. In validation, progression to ophthalmopathy was predicted by the model with almost 71% sensitivity and approximately 78% specificity, a median of 6.5 months before onset. A discovery cohort of about 95 patients, fewer than 50 with Graves' ophthalmopathy and 55 to 60 with stable Graves' hyperthyroidism, was used to find distinguishing TCR V-J signatures. Whether ophthalmopathy could be predicted prospectively was tested in an independent validation cohort made up of roughly 19 hyperthyroidism patients plus 17 patients who later progressed to ophthalmopathy. The roughly 100 discovery patients were randomly split 7:3 into training and test sets. In roughly six Graves' hyperthyroidism patients, the study also compared T-cell repertoires from thyroid tissue with T-cell repertoires from blood. Following sampling, methimazole starting at 30 mg daily was given to hyperthyroidism patients, and high-dose intravenous methylprednisolone was given to ophthalmopathy patients. A second multiplex PCR round built the libraries, followed by size selection and purification. Libraries were sequenced paired-end with 100 bp reads on an Illumina HiSeq2000. Raw data were processed with SOAPnuke, discarding reads with adapters, uncalled bases, mean Phred below 15, or no exact constant-primer or identifier match. High-quality paired reads were merged using COPE v1.2.5, and each unique nucleotide sequence was defined as a clonotype. MiTCR v1.1 was used to align clonotypes to the IMGT TRBV, TRBD and TRBJ reference segments. Only V-J combinations with frequency above 0.0001, covering 99% to 99.2% of repertoires, were analysed. A TCS score was defined as the ratio between F50 (clonal expansion) and ExV (chaos), using BLOSUM62-based TCRdist between CDR3 peptides within each V-J. Welch's t-statistics and random forest reduced just over 500 V-J features to roughly 13, which were used in a naive Bayes classifier (R e1071). No statistical method was used to set the sample size in advance, and investigators knew the group allocation. The paper reports TCR Vbeta CDR3 sequencing of 130 to 150 peripheral blood samples: around 41 ophthalmopathy, about 75 hyperthyroidism and around 17 progressor patients.

The chain is encoded by TRBV11-2 joined to TRBJ2-7, with TRBD2 perhaps the D gene, on 5 matching bases. Here the sequenced sample was peripheral blood mononuclear cells (PBMCs), taken at new diagnosis, from a patient treated with antithyroid drugs. The sequence came from a woman aged 40-65 years with Graves disease. Donor details come from another sample of the same person, matched by shared clones. The DNA reads as follows: TGTGCCAGCAGCTTAGAACGGGGAAACTACGAGCAGTACTTC. This yields the protein CASSLERGNYEQYF.